Listed below are T cell receptor beta chains from one sample, sequenced in a study of Ad26.COV2.S vaccination and SARS-CoV-2 variants. Libraries were prepared by immunoSEQ multiplex PCR; TCRdb keeps only in-frame clonotypes and omits some of them. The profile shows some 410,000 clones, approximately 92% of them singletons. The starting material was peripheral blood, obtained in a trial of Ad26.COV2.S vaccine versus placebo. These receptors were obtained from a person between 18 and 65 years old who received the Ad26.COV2.S COVID-19 vaccine or a placebo. Each CDR3 is given with its conserved first and last residue. A D gene is named only where the DNA matches it firmly. Rows give clone size only sometimes, using once, few, many, or a class for an expanded clone.

j_call v_call cdr3_length d_call clone_size cdr3_aa cdr3_nt
TRBJ2-2 TRBV5-1 15 TRBD2 few CASSLVSGGAGELFF TGCGCCAGCAGCTTGGTGAGCGGGGGAGCCGGGGAGCTGTTTTTT
TRBJ2-2 TRBV28 16 TRBD2 . CASSPGLAGGPGELFF TGTGCCAGCAGTCCCGGACTAGCGGGGGGTCCCGGGGAGCTGTTTTTT
TRBJ1-6 TRBV3-1/TRBV3-2 15 . . CASSQGSSYNSPLHF TGTGCCAGCAGCCAAGGTAGCTCCTATAATTCACCCCTCCACTTT
TRBJ2-7 TRBV19 14 . . CASSMAGGSYEQYF TGTGCCAGTAGTATGGCAGGGGGGTCCTACGAGCAGTACTTC
TRBJ2-2 TRBV4-1 17 . . CASSQAVIQVGAGELFF TGCGCCAGCAGCCAAGCGGTGATCCAGGTCGGGGCCGGGGAGCTGTTTTTT
TRBJ1-1 TRBV20-1 12 . once CSASQTGHEAFF TGCAGTGCTAGTCAGACAGGCCATGAAGCTTTCTTT
TRBJ1-1 TRBV6-1 13 . . CASSEVKNTEAFF TGTGCCAGCAGTGAAGTTAAGAACACTGAAGCTTTCTTT
TRBJ2-7 TRBV7-6 13 . once CASSLGETYEQYF TGTGCCAGCAGCTTAGGGGAGACCTACGAGCAGTACTTC
TRBJ2-3 TRBV7-2 15 . . CASSPKGGSTDTQYF TGTGCCAGCAGCCCCAAGGGGGGGTCCACAGATACGCAGTATTTT
TRBJ1-1 TRBV6-5 14 TRBD1 . CASRGDRGLTEAFF TGTGCCAGCAGAGGCGACAGGGGGCTCACTGAAGCTTTCTTT
TRBJ2-5 TRBV7-2 15 TRBD1 . CASSPRQGIIETQYF TGTGCCAGCAGCCCCCGACAGGGTATCATAGAGACCCAGTACTTC
TRBJ2-5 TRBV6-1 14 TRBD1 . CASSERDRQETQYF TGTGCCAGCAGTGAACGGGACAGACAAGAGACCCAGTACTTC
TRBJ1-6 TRBV5-5 15 . . CASSLQAGNNSPLHF TGTGCCAGCAGCTTACAGGCTGGTAATAATTCACCCCTCCACTTT
TRBJ1-3 TRBV11-3 14 . . CASSLVVGGNTIYF TGTGCCAGCAGCTTAGTGGTAGGGGGAAACACCATATATTTT
TRBJ2-1 TRBV9 15 . . CASSVVGESYNEQFF TGTGCCAGCAGCGTAGTCGGAGAATCCTACAATGAGCAGTTCTTC
TRBJ2-5 TRBV7-2 15 . . CASSLARGQLSTQYF TGTGCCAGCAGCTTAGCGCGGGGACAGCTATCAACCCAGTACTTC
TRBJ1-2 TRBV20-1 17 TRBD1 . CSASHTVRDSWNYGYTF TGCAGTGCTAGTCATACGGTAAGGGACAGTTGGAACTATGGCTACACCTTC
TRBJ1-4 TRBV5-4 13 . . CASSLGGGEKLFF TGTGCCAGCAGCTTGGGCGGGGGGGAAAAACTGTTTTTT
TRBJ2-5 TRBV5-1 14 . . CASSLAGREETQYF TGCGCCAGCAGCTTGGCGGGCAGGGAAGAGACCCAGTACTTC
TRBJ1-2 TRBV14 14 . . CASSLTTGSDGYTF TGTGCCAGCAGCCTAACGACAGGATCCGATGGCTACACCTTC
TRBJ2-5 TRBV7-9 15 TRBD1 . CASSLGQIITETQYF TGTGCCAGCAGCCTGGGACAGATAATCACAGAGACCCAGTACTTC
TRBJ1-2 TRBV6-5 13 . . CASSRLPGHGYTF TGTGCCAGCAGTAGACTCCCCGGGCATGGCTACACCTTC
TRBJ2-1 TRBV7-6 15 TRBD2 . CASSPRGGSTDEQFF TGTGCCAGCAGCCCTCGGGGGGGCTCGACAGATGAGCAGTTCTTC
TRBJ1-6 TRBV10-3 15 TRBD1 . CAISDGQADDSPLHF TGTGCCATCAGTGATGGACAGGCGGACGATTCACCCCTCCACTTT
TRBJ1-4 TRBV7-6 14 TRBD1 . CASSTGTGKEKLFF TGTGCCAGCAGCACCGGGACAGGAAAGGAAAAACTGTTTTTT
TRBJ1-1 TRBV4-1 13 . . CASSQSSRYEAFF TGCGCCAGCAGCCAATCATCCAGGTATGAAGCTTTCTTT
TRBJ2-7 TRBV5-1 15 TRBD1 . CASSLETGGYYEQYF TGCGCCAGCAGCTTGGAGACAGGGGGTTACTACGAGCAGTACTTC
TRBJ1-4 TRBV7-8 16 . . CASSLERLRGWEKLFF TGTGCCAGCAGCCTCGAGCGGCTCCGGGGATGGGAAAAACTGTTTTTT
TRBJ1-5 TRBV19 14 TRBD1 once CASSIGQGGQPQHF TGTGCCAGTAGTATAGGACAGGGCGGGCAGCCCCAGCATTTT
TRBJ2-7 TRBV5-6 15 . . CASSLEQGSGYEQYF TGTGCCAGCAGCTTGGAACAGGGCAGTGGCTACGAGCAGTACTTC
TRBJ2-7 TRBV27 14 TRBD1 . CASSPGTGGDEQYF TGTGCCAGCAGTCCTGGGACAGGGGGAGACGAGCAGTACTTC
TRBJ2-3 TRBV19 14 . . CASTGRVSTDTQYF TGTGCCAGTACGGGTAGGGTGAGCACAGATACGCAGTATTTT
TRBJ1-4 TRBV7-9 17 TRBD1 . CASSKTGTGGRGEKLFF TGTGCCAGCAGCAAGACCGGGACAGGGGGCAGAGGTGAAAAACTGTTTTTT
TRBJ2-7 TRBV27 13 . . CASSLEGPYEQYF TGTGCCAGCAGTTTAGAGGGCCCCTACGAGCAGTACTTC
TRBJ2-3 TRBV19 14 TRBD2 . CASRMRGGTDTQYF TGTGCCAGTAGAATGCGGGGGGGCACAGATACGCAGTATTTT
TRBJ2-3 TRBV11-2 15 TRBD2 . CASSFTSGARDTQYF TGTGCCAGCAGCTTCACTAGCGGGGCCCGGGATACGCAGTATTTT
TRBJ1-1 TRBV6-2/TRBV6-3 14 . . CASSLTHPNTEAFF TGTGCCAGCAGCTTAACTCACCCTAACACTGAAGCTTTCTTT
TRBJ1-2 TRBV5-1 13 . few CASSTGQNYGYTF TGCGCCAGCAGCACAGGACAGAACTATGGCTACACCTTC
TRBJ2-7 TRBV7-2 12 . . CASSLGTYEQYF TGTGCCAGCAGCCTCGGAACCTACGAGCAGTACTTC
TRBJ1-3 TRBV7-9 18 TRBD1 once CASSFPGQGKPRQNTIYF TGTGCCAGCAGCTTTCCGGGACAGGGGAAGCCTAGGCAAAACACCATATATTTT
TRBJ1-5 TRBV27 17 . . CASSLVGTEYSNQPQHF TGTGCCAGCAGTTTAGTCGGTACAGAGTATAGCAATCAGCCCCAGCATTTT
TRBJ1-2 TRBV30 17 . . CAWSLLIRSRNGYGYTF TGTGCCTGGAGTCTCCTCATAAGGTCCCGAAACGGCTATGGCTACACCTTC
TRBJ1-2 TRBV30 12 . . CAWSVEIYGYTF TGTGCCTGGAGTGTAGAGATCTATGGCTACACCTTC
TRBJ1-5 TRBV11-3 14 . . CASSLVWGCQPQHF TGTGCCAGCAGCTTAGTTTGGGGGTGTCAGCCCCAGCATTTT
TRBJ1-6 TRBV6-5 14 . once CASRGGSYNSPLHF TGTGCCAGCAGAGGGGGGTCCTATAATTCACCCCTCCACTTT
TRBJ2-5 TRBV11-2 16 . . CASSSGLTPYQETQYF TGTGCCAGCAGCTCGGGACTCACGCCGTACCAAGAGACCCAGTACTTC
TRBJ1-4 TRBV19 12 . few CASSIEGEKLFF TGTGCCAGTAGTATAGAAGGTGAAAAACTGTTTTTT
TRBJ2-1 TRBV11-2 17 . . CASSLGGQSGTGNEQFF TGTGCCAGCAGCTTAGGGGGACAGTCGGGGACTGGCAATGAGCAGTTCTTC
TRBJ2-3 TRBV7-9 16 . . CASSPRGYLGTDTQYF TGTGCCAGCAGCCCGAGGGGCTACCTTGGCACAGATACGCAGTATTTT
TRBJ1-5 TRBV4-3 15 . . CASSQDLVGNQPQHF TGCGCCAGCAGCCAAGATCTTGTGGGAAATCAGCCCCAGCATTTT